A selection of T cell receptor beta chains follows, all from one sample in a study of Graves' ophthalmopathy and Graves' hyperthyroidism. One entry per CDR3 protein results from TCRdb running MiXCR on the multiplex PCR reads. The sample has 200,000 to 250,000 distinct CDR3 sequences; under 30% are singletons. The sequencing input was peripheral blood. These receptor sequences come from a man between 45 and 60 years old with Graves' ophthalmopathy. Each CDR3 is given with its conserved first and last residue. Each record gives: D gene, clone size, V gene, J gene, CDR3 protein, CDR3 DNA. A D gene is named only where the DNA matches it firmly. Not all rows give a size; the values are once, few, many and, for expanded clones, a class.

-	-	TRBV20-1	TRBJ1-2	CSGVGGHYGYTF	TGCAGTGGGGTCGGGGGACACTATGGCTACACCTTC
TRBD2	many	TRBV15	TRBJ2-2	CATSSSGLGNGELFF	TGTGCCACCAGCAGCTCCGGACTAGGGAACGGGGAGCTGTTTTTT
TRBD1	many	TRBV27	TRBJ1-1	CASSFLQGAGEAFF	TGTGCCAGCAGTTTTCTCCAGGGGGCTGGGGAAGCTTTCTTT
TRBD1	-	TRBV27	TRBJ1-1	CASSFDRANTEAFF	TGTGCCAGCAGTTTCGACAGGGCGAACACTGAAGCTTTCTTT
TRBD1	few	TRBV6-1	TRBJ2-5	CASSVDRGWETQYF	TGTGCCAGCAGTGTCGACAGGGGGTGGGAGACCCAGTACTTC
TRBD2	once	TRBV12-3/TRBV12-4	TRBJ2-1	CASTLLAGGNDEQFF	TGTGCCAGCACCCTATTAGCGGGAGGGAACGATGAGCAGTTCTTC
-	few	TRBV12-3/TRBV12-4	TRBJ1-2	CASNPGPNYGYTF	TGTGCCAGCAACCCGGGACCTAACTATGGCTACACCTTC
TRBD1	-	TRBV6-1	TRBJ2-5	CASSHGQGSRRETQYF	TGTGCCAGCAGCCACGGACAGGGAAGTCGTCGAGAGACCCAGTACTTC
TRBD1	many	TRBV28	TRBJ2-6	CASSFGQGAAGANVLTF	TGTGCCAGCAGTTTTGGACAGGGGGCGGCTGGGGCCAACGTCCTGACTTTC
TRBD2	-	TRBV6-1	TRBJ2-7	CASSQVASGGPHEQYF	TGTGCCAGCAGTCAAGTGGCTAGCGGGGGGCCCCACGAGCAGTACTTC
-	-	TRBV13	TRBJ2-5	CASSLAPQDTETQYF	TGTGCCAGCAGCTTAGCCCCCCAGGACACAGAGACCCAGTACTTC
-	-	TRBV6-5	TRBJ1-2	CASSYGGQDYGYTF	TGTGCCAGCAGTTACGGGGGGCAGGACTATGGCTACACCTTC
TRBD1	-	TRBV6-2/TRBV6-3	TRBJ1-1	CASSLTRDRGAGNTEAFF	TGTGCCAGCAGCCTTACCCGGGACAGGGGGGCTGGGAACACTGAAGCTTTCTTT
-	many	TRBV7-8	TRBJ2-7	CASGGRVPYEQYF	TGTGCCAGCGGAGGCAGGGTACCCTACGAGCAGTACTTC
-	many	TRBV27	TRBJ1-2	CASGPVGGGGYTF	TGTGCCAGCGGTCCCGTGGGGGGAGGAGGCTACACCTTC
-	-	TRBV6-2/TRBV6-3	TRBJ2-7	CASSLTTEFYEQYF	TGTGCCAGCAGTCTTACTACAGAGTTCTACGAGCAGTACTTC
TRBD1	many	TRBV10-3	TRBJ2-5	CASRQQGAMGGPQYF	TGTGCCAGCCGCCAACAGGGGGCGATGGGGGGGCCCCAGTACTTC
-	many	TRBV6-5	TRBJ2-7	CASSYSGVGGAYEQYF	TGTGCCAGCAGTTACTCGGGGGTAGGGGGGGCCTACGAGCAGTACTTC
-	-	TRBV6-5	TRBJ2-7	CASSYRPGFTYEQYF	TGTGCCAGCAGTTACAGACCCGGCTTCACCTACGAGCAGTACTTC
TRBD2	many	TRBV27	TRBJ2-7	CASSHKTSGRYEQYF	TGTGCCAGCAGTCACAAGACTAGCGGCCGCTACGAGCAGTACTTC
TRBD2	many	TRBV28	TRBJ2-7	CASSFGTSGRISYEQYF	TGTGCCAGCAGTTTTGGGACTAGCGGGAGGATCTCCTACGAGCAGTACTTC
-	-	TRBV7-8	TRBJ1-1	CASSKPRGTEAFF	TGTGCCAGCAGCAAACCCCGGGGCACTGAAGCTTTCTTT
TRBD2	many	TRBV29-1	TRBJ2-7	CSVLSGKYEQYF	TGCAGCGTCCTTAGCGGGAAGTACGAGCAGTACTTC
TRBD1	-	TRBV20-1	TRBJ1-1	CSAANPGQLKAFF	TGCAGTGCCGCAAATCCGGGACAGCTTAAAGCTTTCTTT
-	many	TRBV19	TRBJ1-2	CASSRTEPIYGYTF	TGTGCCAGTAGTAGGACAGAACCCATCTATGGCTACACCTTC
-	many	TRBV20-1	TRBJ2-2	CSARSGPNTGELFF	TGCAGTGCTAGATCCGGACCGAACACCGGGGAGCTGTTTTTT
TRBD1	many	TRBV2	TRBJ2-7	CASSQAGQGLGEQYF	TGTGCCAGCAGTCAAGCCGGACAGGGTTTGGGTGAGCAGTACTTC
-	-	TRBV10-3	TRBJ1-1	CAISDLPGGVNTEAFF	TGTGCCATCAGTGATCTCCCCGGCGGCGTGAACACTGAAGCTTTCTTT
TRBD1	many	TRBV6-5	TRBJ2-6	CASSYSITARTGYSGANVLTF	TGTGCCAGCAGTTACTCAATAACGGCGAGGACAGGGTACTCTGGGGCCAACGTCCTGACTTTC
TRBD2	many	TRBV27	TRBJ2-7	CASSLSALALSYEQYF	TGTGCCAGCAGTTTATCGGCACTAGCGCTCTCCTACGAGCAGTACTTC
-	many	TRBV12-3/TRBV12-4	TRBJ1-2	CASSLSPLPGTQSSHTF	TGTGCCAGCAGCCTTTCCCCTTTACCCGGGACTCAATCTTCTCACACCTTC
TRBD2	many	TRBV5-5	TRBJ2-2	CASTDGLAGHTGELFF	TGTGCCAGCACCGATGGACTAGCGGGACACACCGGGGAGCTGTTTTTT
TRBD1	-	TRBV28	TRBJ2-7	CATSDSSGQGAYEQYF	TGTGCCACCAGTGATTCCTCGGGACAGGGGGCTTACGAGCAGTACTTC